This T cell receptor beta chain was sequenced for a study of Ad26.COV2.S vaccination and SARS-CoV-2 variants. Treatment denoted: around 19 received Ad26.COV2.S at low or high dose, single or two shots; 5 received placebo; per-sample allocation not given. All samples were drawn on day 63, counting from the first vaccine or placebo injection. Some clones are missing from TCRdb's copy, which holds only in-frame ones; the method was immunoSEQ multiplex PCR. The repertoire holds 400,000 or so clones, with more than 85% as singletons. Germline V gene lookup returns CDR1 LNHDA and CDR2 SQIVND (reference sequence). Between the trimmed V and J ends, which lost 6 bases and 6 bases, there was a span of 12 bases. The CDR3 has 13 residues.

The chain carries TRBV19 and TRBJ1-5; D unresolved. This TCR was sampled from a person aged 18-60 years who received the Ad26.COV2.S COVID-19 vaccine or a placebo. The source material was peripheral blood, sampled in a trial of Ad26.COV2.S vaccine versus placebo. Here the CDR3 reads CASRPKQSQPQHF. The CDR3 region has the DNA TGTGCCAGTAGACCAAAACAAAGTCAGCCCCAGCATTTT.